This is a list of T cell receptor beta chains from one sample in a study of post-analysis software for immune sequencing data. TCRdb used MiXCR to reprocess the PCR reads, holding one entry per CDR3 protein. Of 600,000 to 700,000 distinct CDR3 sequences listed, about 60% are singletons. The specimen sequenced was blood. All receptors derive from a girl aged 2-15 years with multiple sclerosis. The CDR3 runs from the conserved cysteine through the conserved F or W. The order of the fields is V gene, D gene, J gene, CDR3 length, clone size, CDR3 protein, CDR3 DNA. The D gene is left open where the match is weak. A clone size is listed for some rows: how often the clone was seen (once, few, many), or a class if it is expanded.

v_gene: TRBV10-3; d_gene: -; j_gene: TRBJ1-5; len: 14; abundance: -; CDR3aa: CAISSGVGHQPQHF; CDR3nt: TGTGCCATCAGTTCAGGGGTGGGTCATCAGCCCCAGCATTTT
v_gene: TRBV2; d_gene: -; j_gene: TRBJ2-7; len: 13; abundance: -; CDR3aa: CASSFPRSHEQYF; CDR3nt: TGTGCCAGCAGTTTCCCTAGGAGCCACGAGCAGTACTTC
v_gene: TRBV7-2; d_gene: -; j_gene: TRBJ1-5; len: 13; abundance: -; CDR3aa: CASSSDTNQPQHF; CDR3nt: TGTGCCAGCAGTTCTGACACGAATCAGCCCCAGCATTTT
v_gene: TRBV25-1; d_gene: TRBD1; j_gene: TRBJ2-1; len: 17; abundance: -; CDR3aa: CASSGGIGTGDGNEQFF; CDR3nt: TGTGCCAGCAGTGGGGGAATAGGGACAGGGGATGGCAATGAGCAGTTCTTC
v_gene: TRBV7-2; d_gene: -; j_gene: TRBJ2-5; len: 13; abundance: -; CDR3aa: CASSLFVEETQYF; CDR3nt: TGTGCCAGCAGCTTATTCGTCGAAGAGACCCAGTACTTC
v_gene: TRBV10-2; d_gene: -; j_gene: TRBJ1-6; len: 13; abundance: -; CDR3aa: CASSDYRDSPLHF; CDR3nt: TGCGCCAGCAGTGACTACCGGGATTCACCCCTCCACTTT
v_gene: TRBV4-1; d_gene: TRBD1; j_gene: TRBJ2-7; len: 14; abundance: -; CDR3aa: CASSQMTGGFEQYF; CDR3nt: TGCGCCAGCAGCCAGATGACAGGGGGCTTCGAGCAGTACTTC
v_gene: TRBV28; d_gene: -; j_gene: TRBJ1-6; len: 14; abundance: -; CDR3aa: CASSFRGLGSPLHF; CDR3nt: TGTGCCAGCAGTTTCAGGGGATTGGGCTCACCCCTCCACTTT
v_gene: TRBV5-1; d_gene: -; j_gene: TRBJ2-1; len: 16; abundance: -; CDR3aa: CASSLPGARLDNEQFF; CDR3nt: TGCGCCAGCAGCTTGCCAGGGGCTAGGCTCGACAATGAGCAGTTCTTC
v_gene: TRBV2; d_gene: TRBD1; j_gene: TRBJ2-5; len: 14; abundance: -; CDR3aa: CASSSQGPQETQYF; CDR3nt: TGTGCCAGCAGTTCACAGGGGCCCCAAGAGACCCAGTACTTC
v_gene: TRBV20-1; d_gene: -; j_gene: TRBJ2-3; len: 12; abundance: few; CDR3aa: CSAARTGITQYF; CDR3nt: TGCAGTGCTGCAAGAACAGGAATCACGCAGTATTTT
v_gene: TRBV12-3/TRBV12-4; d_gene: TRBD1; j_gene: TRBJ1-2; len: 17; abundance: -; CDR3aa: CASSLTGRGLVNYGYTF; CDR3nt: TGTGCCAGCAGTTTGACAGGGAGAGGGTTAGTTAACTATGGCTACACCTTC
v_gene: TRBV6-2/TRBV6-3; d_gene: -; j_gene: TRBJ2-6; len: 14; abundance: -; CDR3aa: CASSYHSGANVLTF; CDR3nt: TGTGCCAGCAGCTACCACTCTGGGGCCAACGTCCTGACTTTC
v_gene: TRBV7-2; d_gene: -; j_gene: TRBJ2-7; len: 13; abundance: -; CDR3aa: CASSPPERYEQYF; CDR3nt: TGTGCCAGCAGCCCTCCGGAGAGATACGAGCAGTACTTC
v_gene: TRBV2; d_gene: -; j_gene: TRBJ1-2; len: 14; abundance: -; CDR3aa: CASSESSLNYGYTF; CDR3nt: TGTGCCAGCAGTGAATCCAGCCTCAACTATGGCTACACCTTC
v_gene: TRBV29-1; d_gene: -; j_gene: TRBJ2-1; len: 11; abundance: -; CDR3aa: CSVGTWDEQFF; CDR3nt: TGCAGCGTCGGGACGTGGGATGAGCAGTTCTTC
v_gene: TRBV29-1; d_gene: -; j_gene: TRBJ2-2; len: 12; abundance: -; CDR3aa: CSVAGQTGELFF; CDR3nt: TGCAGCGTTGCAGGGCAGACCGGGGAGCTGTTTTTT
v_gene: TRBV10-2; d_gene: TRBD2; j_gene: TRBJ2-1; len: 15; abundance: -; CDR3aa: CASREPGLAGGWGFF; CDR3nt: TGCGCCAGCAGGGAGCCGGGACTAGCGGGGGGCTGGGGGTTCTTC